The 24 T cell receptor beta chains reported below all come from one sample, sequenced in a study of CD8 T cell repertoires and HIV-1 epitope variants. Clones were sequenced by immunoSEQ multiplex PCR, and TCRdb holds only the in-frame ones, with some missing. The data show almost 5,500 clones, 66% seen once. The antigens for these receptors are not known. Sequences were obtained from cultured CD8+ T cells derived from PBMCs. The receptors shown here come from a male donor with HIV.

This sequence joins TRBV9 and TRBJ1-2, with 9 positions matching TRBD1. This CDR3 spans 15 amino acids. With V trimmed by 3 bases and J by 5 bases, 8 bases remained unmatched. Germline CDR1 SGDLS, CDR2 YYNGEE. The CDR3 protein is CASSGILTGGYGYTF. Written as DNA, the CDR3 is TGTGCCAGCAGCGGAATCCTGACAGGGGGATATGGCTACACCTTC.

The CDR3 spells CASSYLRQGFIGEQYF. As DNA, the CDR3 is TGCGCCAGCAGCTACCTTAGACAGGGGTTCATCGGCGAGCAGTACTTC. J is TRBJ2-7 and V is TRBV5-1; TRBD1 aligns across 8 bases. J gave up 6 bases and V 3 bases, and 14 bases lay outside the gene matches. Per germline, CDR1 SGHRS and CDR2 YFSETQ. There are 16 residues in the CDR3.

J is TRBJ2-1 and V is TRBV2; the D gene is possibly TRBD2 (5 bases). Per the germline V gene, CDR1 is SNHLY and CDR2 is FYNNEI. V was shortened by 3 bases and J by 3 bases, with 9 bases between the two germline ends. The CDR3 totals 14 residues. This chain's CDR3 is CASSDIDYYNEQFF. The CDR3 DNA follows: TGTGCCAGCAGTGATATAGACTACTACAATGAGCAGTTCTTC.

The chain uses TRBV27 and TRBJ2-1, with 13 bases matching TRBD2. The germline V gene encodes CDR1 MNHEY and CDR2 SMNVEV (reference sequence). V dropped 5 bases and J dropped 6; count of bases not matched to a gene: 13. The CDR3 length is 18 residues. The CDR3: CASSATPTGLAGTNEQFF. As DNA, the CDR3 is TGTGCCAGCAGTGCTACCCCCACGGGACTAGCGGGGACCAATGAGCAGTTCTTC.

The chain recombines TRBV5-6 with TRBJ2-5; 8 bases are a match to TRBD1. V lost 0 bases, J lost 2 bases, and 0 bases stayed unmatched. The CDR3 is 14 residues long. Germline V gives CDR1 SGHDT, CDR2 YYEEEE. CDR3 sequence reads: CASSLDRGQETQYF. The CDR3 DNA sequence: TGTGCCAGCAGCTTGGACAGGGGGCAAGAGACCCAGTACTTC.

This chain uses TRBV19 with TRBJ1-2; a possible D gene is TRBD1 (5 bases). V was shortened by 7 bases and J by 0 bases, with 15 bases between the two germline ends. This CDR3 is built from 15 residues. The V gene's germline CDR1 is LNHDA and CDR2 SQIVND (reference sequence). The CDR3: CASNPGNRANYGYTF. The CDR3 region has the DNA TGTGCCAGTAACCCAGGGAACCGAGCTAACTATGGCTACACCTTC.

This rearrangement joins TRBV5-6 to TRBJ1-1; D gene ambiguous. The CDR3 covers 13 residues. CDR1 and CDR2 from the germline V gene are SGHDT and YYEEEE. Trimming stripped 2 bases from V and 1 base from J, with 6 bases between. CDR3 sequence (DNA): TGTGCCAGCAGCTTCACCCAGAACACTGAAGCTTTCTTT. Protein sequence: CASSFTQNTEAFF. Using reference TRBV5-6 and TRBJ1-1 for the parts outside the CDR3, the full variable domain is DAGVTQSPTHLIKTRGQQVTLRCSPKSGHDTVSWYQQALGQGPQFIFQYYEEEERQRGNFPDRFSGHQFPNYSSELNVNALLLGDSALYLCASSFTQNTEAFFGQGTRLTVV.

This chain joins TRBV5-4 and TRBJ2-7, with 7 bases identical to TRBD1. V dropped 1 base and J dropped 6; count of bases not matched to a gene: 1. Germline lookup yields CDR1 SGHNT and CDR2 YYREEE (reference sequence). This CDR3 spans 12 amino acids. CDR3 region: CASSLTGVEQYF. The CDR3 bases are TGTGCCAGCAGCTTGACAGGGGTCGAGCAGTACTTC.

The chain links TRBV2 to TRBJ1-4; 10 bases line up with TRBD1. Trimming took 6 bases from V and 6 from J; bases not matched to a gene: 4. The CDR3 sequence is 14 residues long. Germline CDR1 and CDR2: SNHLY and FYNNEI. CDR3 nucleotides: TGTGCCAGCAGGGGGACAGGGGAGTATGAAAAACTGTTTTTT. Its translation is CASRGTGEYEKLFF.

The chain carries TRBV19 and TRBJ2-2; D is uncertain. Per germline, CDR1 LNHDA and CDR2 SQIVND (reference sequence). Trimming took off 1 base at V and 5 bases at J, with 2 bases between the two ends. This CDR3 comprises 12 residues. CDR3 in DNA: TGTGCCAGTAGTATAGCAACCGGGGAGCTGTTTTTT. Its translation: CASSIATGELFF.

The chain employs TRBV18 and TRBJ2-2; no reliable D call. CDR1 and CDR2 (germline): KGHSH, LQKENI. This CDR3 spans 15 amino acids. The ends were cut back, 0 bases at V and 4 bases at J, with 9 bases in the middle. The CDR3 DNA is TGTGCCAGCTCACCACCGTTACTTCGCACCGGGGAGCTGTTTTTT. It is translated as CASSPPLLRTGELFF.

A few counts support this clone. This rearrangement joins TRBV11-2 to TRBJ2-1; 7 bases are a match to TRBD1. Trimming took 1 base from V and 7 from J; bases not matched to a gene: 7. The V gene's germline CDR1 is SGHAT and CDR2 FQNNGV. The CDR3 is 15 residues long. CDR3 nucleotide sequence: TGTGCCAGCAGCTTAGTCAGGGGGATTTTAAATGAGCAGTTCTTC. It yields the protein CASSLVRGILNEQFF. The full variable domain, completed using reference TRBV11-2 and TRBJ2-1, is EAGVAQSPRYKIIEKRQSVAFWCNPISGHATLYWYQQILGQGPKLLIQFQNNGVVDDSQLPKDRFSAERLKGVDSTLKIQPAKLEDSAVYLCASSLVRGILNEQFFGPGTRLTVL.

The chain is built from TRBV27 and TRBJ2-5; TRBD1 agrees at 9 bases. This CDR3 has 19 amino acids. Germline trimming cut 4 bases from V and 5 bases from J; bases unmatched to any gene: 20. Per the germline V gene, CDR1 is MNHEY and CDR2 is SMNVEV (reference sequence). The CDR3 spells CASSSTTTTQGAKGETQYF. CDR3 DNA sequence: TGTGCCAGCAGTTCCACGACAACCACACAGGGGGCGAAGGGCGAGACCCAGTACTTC.

V and J are TRBV10-3 and TRBJ2-2; TRBD2 aligns across 11 bases. Trimming removed 3 bases from V and 4 bases from J; junction bases left unmatched: 7. CDR1 is ENHRY, CDR2 SYGVKD, per germline. The CDR3 contains 17 residues. In DNA form, the CDR3 reads TGTGCCATCAGTGAACCAACTAGCGGGAGCCTCACCGGGGAGCTGTTTTTT. This translates into CAISEPTSGSLTGELFF.

This chain joins TRBV28 and TRBJ1-1; D call uncertain. Germline CDR1 MDHEN, CDR2 SYDVKM. CDR3 size: 13 residues. Between the trimmed V and J ends, which lost 3 bases and 6 bases, there was a span of 11 bases. CDR3: CASSLAGLAEAFF. As DNA, the CDR3 is TGTGCCAGCAGTTTGGCAGGCTTGGCTGAAGCTTTCTTT. Supplemented by reference TRBV28 and TRBJ1-1, the full variable domain reads DVKVTQSSRYLVKRTGEKVFLECVQDMDHENMFWYRQDPGLGLRLIYFSYDVKMKEKGDIPEGYSVSREKKERFSLILESASTNQTSMYLCASSLAGLAEAFFGQGTRLTVV.

The chain couples TRBV2 to TRBJ2-7; D may be TRBD2 (6 bases). This CDR3 is built from 14 residues. V lost 3 bases and J lost 0, with 9 bases in between. Germline V gene sequence: CDR1 SNHLY, CDR2 FYNNEI. CDR3 in amino acids: CASSERGYSYEQYF. CDR3 nucleotides: TGTGCCAGCAGTGAGCGGGGATACTCCTACGAGCAGTACTTC.

The V call is TRBV28, the J call TRBJ1-2; no clear D. CDR1 is MDHEN, CDR2 SYDVKM, per germline. The length of the CDR3 is 14 residues. V gave up 3 bases and J gave up 1 base, with 9 bases separating them. CDR3 sequence (DNA): TGTGCCAGCAGTTTCCCCGATGGTAACTATGGCTACACCTTC. Protein product: CASSFPDGNYGYTF.

The V call is TRBV4-1, the J call TRBJ2-7; 9 bases are a match to TRBD1. The length of the CDR3 is 16 residues. Germline CDR1 is MGHRA and CDR2 is YSYEKL. Trimming at V came to 0 bases and at J to 7 bases, leaving 10 bases not matched to a gene. DNA for the CDR3: TGCGCCAGCAGCCAAGATCATAGGACAGGGGCTAAAGAGCAGTACTTC. Protein: CASSQDHRTGAKEQYF.

A few counts support this clone. The chain has TRBV6-5 and TRBJ2-1, with D unresolved. The CDR3 extends over 13 amino acids. V lost 2 bases to trimming and J lost 9 bases, with 11 bases between them. Germline lookup yields CDR1 MNHEY and CDR2 SVGAGI. The CDR3, as DNA: TGTGCCAGCAGTTACGGGATCACCGGTGAGCAGTTCTTC. This translates into CASSYGITGEQFF.

V usage is TRBV7-9 and J usage is TRBJ1-1, with 7 bases matching TRBD1. Looked up from germline, CDR1 is SEHNR and CDR2 is FQNEAQ (reference sequence). The CDR3 has 13 amino acids. Losses at the gene ends were 5 bases for V and 2 bases for J; bases not matched to a gene: 2. The CDR3 spells CASSGTANTEAFF. In nucleotides, the CDR3 is TGTGCCAGCAGCGGGACAGCAAACACTGAAGCTTTCTTT. Full variable domain (rest looked up from reference TRBV7-9 and TRBJ1-1): DTGVSQNPRHKITKRGQNVTFRCDPISEHNRLYWYRQTLGQGPEFLTYFQNEAQLEKSRLLSDRFSAERPKGSFSTLEIQRTEQGDSAMYLCASSGTANTEAFFGQGTRLTVV.

The chain employs TRBV2 and TRBJ2-5; D is undetermined. Trimming took 2 bases from V and 1 from J, leaving 5 bases between them. CDR3 length: 13 residues. CDR1 SNHLY and CDR2 FYNNEI come from the germline V gene. CDR3 sequence (DNA): TGTGCCAGCAGTGAATACTTCCAAGAGACCCAGTACTTC. Its translation: CASSEYFQETQYF.

The gene calls are TRBV6-5 and TRBJ2-3; no reliable D call. V was shortened by 6 bases and J by 4 bases, with 14 bases between the two germline ends. From germline, CDR1 is MNHEY and CDR2 SVGAGI. The CDR3 runs to 14 residues. CDR3 sequence (DNA): TGTGCCAGCAGCCCCACGGCGTTGCCAGATACGCAGTATTTT. It codes for CASSPTALPDTQYF.

The genes are TRBV11-2 and TRBJ1-6, with a weak D call TRBD1 (6 bases). Trimming shortened V by 1 base and J by 7 bases, and 14 bases separated the two germline ends. This CDR3 spans 16 amino acids. Germline CDR1 and CDR2: SGHAT and FQNNGV. The CDR3 DNA sequence: TGTGCCAGCAGCTTAGGAAGGGGGGGTAGAAATTCACCCCTCCACTTT. This sequence encodes CASSLGRGGRNSPLHF.

Relative to its sample, this clone is medium-sized (0.01 to 0.1%). J is TRBJ1-1 and V is TRBV19; D may be TRBD1 (5 bases). The germline V and J ends were trimmed by 5 bases and 0 bases, with 13 bases remaining between them. Germline V lookup: CDR1 LNHDA, CDR2 SQIVND (reference sequence). The length of the CDR3 is 15 residues. The CDR3, as DNA: TGTGCCAGTAGTGATTACGGGGCTCTGAACACTGAAGCTTTCTTT. It encodes CASSDYGALNTEAFF.